These T cell receptor beta chains were read from a single sample in a study of human T cells and chemical hapten exposure. TCRdb recomputed calls from the 5' RACE reads with MiXCR, one row per CDR3 protein. The profile covers 81,000 or so distinct CDR3 sequences, with roughly 8.4% appearing a single time and approximately 2.1% taken by the ten largest. The origin of the receptors is a male donor in good health. The CDR3 runs from the conserved cysteine through the conserved F or W. A D gene is named only where the DNA matches it firmly. Not all rows give a size; the values are once, few, many and, for expanded clones, a class.

few	TRBD2	TRBV14	TRBJ2-1	TGTGCCAGCAGCGAAATACGCGCAGGGACTAGCTCCTACAATGAGCAGTTCTTC	CASSEIRAGTSSYNEQFF
few	TRBD1	TRBV5-1	TRBJ1-2	TGCGCCAGCAGCTTGAATCAGGGGGAAGGATTTGGCTACACCTTC	CASSLNQGEGFGYTF
many	TRBD1	TRBV20-1	TRBJ1-1	TGCAGTGCTAGAGACCGAACCAGGGGGTTGGGAGCTTTCTTT	CSARDRTRGLGAFF
few	.	TRBV2	TRBJ2-3	TGTGCCAGCGGGCCTCTCACAGATACGCAGTATTTT	CASGPLTDTQYF
many	TRBD2	TRBV20-1	TRBJ2-5	TGCAGTGCCCCTGGGACTAGCGCCCAGTACTTC	CSAPGTSAQYF
few	.	TRBV20-1	TRBJ1-2	TGCAGTGCTAGGCGACAGGTGGAAGATTATGGCTACACCTTC	CSARRQVEDYGYTF
many	.	TRBV29-1	TRBJ1-2	TGCAGCGCAAAGAGGCCCGAGACGTCCTATGGCTACACCTTC	CSAKRPETSYGYTF
many	.	TRBV28	TRBJ2-1	TGTGCCAGCACCAGCCTTATCAATGAGCAGTTCTTC	CASTSLINEQFF
.	TRBD1	TRBV12-3/TRBV12-4	TRBJ2-2	TGTGCCAGCGGTCCGTCGACAGGGGGTTTCTCCGGGGAGCTGTTTTTT	CASGPSTGGFSGELFF
many	TRBD1	TRBV6-2/TRBV6-3	TRBJ1-2	TGTGCCAGCAGAACCCCCGTGGGACAGGGTTACCATGGCTACACCTTC	CASRTPVGQGYHGYTF
many	.	TRBV6-1	TRBJ1-5	TGTGCCAGCAGTGAAGCTCGGGCCGTTCATAATCAGCCCCAGCATTTT	CASSEARAVHNQPQHF
.	TRBD1	TRBV18	TRBJ1-6	TGTGCCAGCACCGGGACAGGGGATTCACCCCTCCACTTT	CASTGTGDSPLHF
many	.	TRBV9	TRBJ2-7	TGTGCCAGCAGCGAGGACAATCAATTGGAGCAGTACTTC	CASSEDNQLEQYF
many	.	TRBV7-2	TRBJ1-5	TGTGCCAGCAGCTTAGCGTCGGACCCCAGCAATCAGCCCCAGCATTTT	CASSLASDPSNQPQHF
.	.	TRBV25-1	TRBJ2-2	TGTGCCAGCAGTGAAACCTTTCTAGGGGAGCTGTTTTTT	CASSETFLGELFF
.	.	TRBV5-1	TRBJ1-1	TGCGCCAGCAGCCGGGACGGTGAAGCTTTCTTT	CASSRDGEAFF
few	TRBD1	TRBV14	TRBJ2-2	TGTGCCAGCAGCCAAGTCAGGGGGTCTTTGGAGCTGTTTTTT	CASSQVRGSLELFF
many	.	TRBV5-4	TRBJ2-1	TGTGCCAGCAGCTTCGGACAAAGCTCCTACAATGAGCAGTTCTTC	CASSFGQSSYNEQFF
.	.	TRBV12-3/TRBV12-4	TRBJ1-2	TGTGCCAGCAGTTTAGTACTTGATAACTATGGCTACACCTTC	CASSLVLDNYGYTF
many	.	TRBV25-1	TRBJ2-3	TGTGCCAGCTCGGCCAGCAGCACAGATACGCAGTATTTT	CASSASSTDTQYF
few	TRBD1	TRBV14	TRBJ1-6	TGTGCCAGCAGCCCCGGGACAGGGTATTCACCCCTCCACTTT	CASSPGTGYSPLHF
.	TRBD2	TRBV4-1	TRBJ2-1	TGCGCCAGCAGCCAAGCTTTAGCGGGACCTGCGGAGCAGTTCTTC	CASSQALAGPAEQFF